The 9 T cell receptor beta chains below all came from one sample that was sequenced in a study of blood T cell repertoires in COVID-19. This table comes from immunoSEQ multiplex PCR, and its TCRdb copy is limited to in-frame clones, with some not included. Among more than 65,000 clones listed, over 65% were seen once. The sample was peripheral blood. Every receptor here comes from a woman aged 70 to 79 with acute or convalescent COVID-19.

The rearrangement joins TRBV7-2 to TRBJ1-2, with 9 bases matching TRBD1. CDR1 is SGHTA, CDR2 FQGNSA, per germline. The CDR3 runs 16 residues. V lost 1 base and J lost 6; bases outside the gene matches: 9. CDR3 protein: CASSLGGDRVRNGYTF. CDR3 nucleotides: TGTGCCAGCAGCTTAGGGGGGGACAGGGTGAGAAATGGCTACACCTTC.

This rearrangement joins TRBV27 to TRBJ2-7; 8 bases are a match to TRBD2. Trimming removed 6 bases from V and 7 bases from J; junction bases left unmatched: 14. The CDR3 contains 15 residues. Looked up from germline, CDR1 is MNHEY and CDR2 is SMNVEV (reference sequence). CDR3 region: CASRSLSGSGGEQYF. Here the CDR3 DNA reads TGTGCCAGCAGATCTCTAAGCGGGAGTGGAGGGGAGCAGTACTTC.

This rearrangement joins TRBV7-6 to TRBJ1-4, with D possibly matching TRBD1 (6 bases). The CDR3 has 15 amino acids. The V and J ends lost 1 base and 5 bases respectively, with 11 bases between them. Germline-derived CDR1 and CDR2 are SGHVS and FNYEAQ. This chain's CDR3 is CASSLDGQINEKLFF. As DNA, the CDR3 is TGTGCCAGCAGCTTAGACGGACAGATAAATGAAAAACTGTTTTTT.

The rearrangement links TRBV6-5 to TRBJ1-1; D is unresolved. CDR3 length: 13 residues. Germline CDR1 MNHEY, CDR2 SVGAGI. V was clipped by 4 bases and J by 1 base, with 7 bases between them. The CDR3 DNA is TGTGCCAGCAGTTGGGAGGGGAACACTGAAGCTTTCTTT. Translated, it gives CASSWEGNTEAFF.

V usage is TRBV9 and J usage is TRBJ2-1; TRBD1 matches 8 bases. This CDR3 comprises 16 residues. Germline V gene sequence: CDR1 SGDLS, CDR2 YYNGEE. V was clipped by 0 bases and J by 4 bases; unmatched bases: 6. CDR3 coding DNA: TGTGCCAGCAGCGTAGTAGCAGGGGGCCTATACAATGAGCAGTTCTTC. It specifies CASSVVAGGLYNEQFF.

Turning to this clone: This specimen includes other DNA sequences encoding the same CDR3. This sequence joins TRBV4-1 and TRBJ1-2; perhaps TRBD1 as D (5 bases). CDR3 length: 16 amino acids. V was clipped by 5 bases and J by 7 bases, with 23 bases between them. Germline V CDR1 and CDR2: MGHRA, YSYEKL. The CDR3 DNA reads as TGCGCCAGCAGCTTAAACTTCGGACGGCTCGGGGGTGGCTACACCTTC. It yields the protein CASSLNFGRLGGGYTF.

The V call is TRBV30, the J call TRBJ1-2; possible D gene TRBD1, 6 bases. The CDR3 is made up of 13 amino acids. Germline V gene data show CDR1 as GTSNPN and CDR2 as SVGIG (reference sequence). With 1 base removed from V and 4 bases from J, the gap between germline ends came to 10 bases. The CDR3 loop is CAWSAGQPYGYTF. The CDR3 DNA is TGTGCCTGGAGTGCCGGACAGCCCTATGGCTACACCTTC.

V gene TRBV9 combines with J gene TRBJ2-2, with D tentatively TRBD2 (6 bases). Trimming left V 5 bases short and J 7 bases short, with 12 bases between. This CDR3 is 13 amino acids long. The germline V gene encodes CDR1 SGDLS and CDR2 YYNGEE. For the CDR3, the DNA is TGTGCCAGCAGGCGGGGCGAGGACGGGGAGCTGTTTTTT. The encoded protein is CASRRGEDGELFF.

This clone has a single count. The chain has TRBV7-8 and TRBJ2-1; possible D gene TRBD2, 6 bases. The CDR3 is 12 residues long. V was clipped by 5 bases and J by 12 bases, with 14 bases between them. CDR1 SGHVS and CDR2 FQNEAQ come from the germline V gene. The CDR3 DNA reads as TGTGCCAGCAGCCGCCGACTAGAGGGGCAGTTCTTC. Amino acid sequence: CASSRRLEGQFF. Filled out from reference TRBV7-8 and TRBJ2-1, the complete variable domain reads GAGVSQSPRYKVAKRGQDVALRCDPISGHVSLFWYQQALGQGPEFLTYFQNEAQLDKSGLPSDRFFAERPEGSVSTLKIQRTQQEDSAVYLCASSRRLEGQFFGPGTRLTVL.